The clone carrying this T cell receptor beta chain has a count of ten or more. The target antigen is unknown. The entry originates in a study of post-analysis software for immune sequencing data. cDNA libraries for TCR beta contained unique molecular identifiers. TCRdb redid the calling of the PCR reads with MiXCR, one entry per CDR3 protein. The sample includes 250,000 to 300,000 distinct CDR3 sequences, 36% of them seen just once. Study findings and constraints: TRBV5-6, TRBV5-1 and TRBV20-1 were among roughly five TRBV segments more frequent in patients than controls. Strong co-clustering by F measure linked samples that shared a preparation batch. Controls' normalized Chao1 diversity significantly exceeded that of multiple sclerosis patients.

Germline V lookup: CDR1 LGHDT, CDR2 YNNKEL (reference sequence). V was clipped by 7 bases and J by 6 bases; unmatched bases: 5. The CDR3 totals 14 residues. The sequence was collected from a girl under 18 with multiple sclerosis. The sequenced sample consisted of blood. This sequence joins TRBV3-1 and TRBJ2-6, with 8 bases that match TRBD1. Here the CDR3 reads CASTTGVEANVLTF. CDR3 nucleotides: TGTGCCAGCACGACAGGGGTCGAGGCCAACGTCCTGACTTTC.